This passage covers 5 T cell receptor beta chains from one sample sequenced in a study of cytomegalovirus exposure and HLA in healthy donors. PCR primers comprised 60 Vbeta and 13 Jbeta primers. Libraries were prepared by immunoSEQ multiplex PCR; TCRdb keeps only in-frame clonotypes and omits some of them. The sample has approximately 190,000 clones; roughly 80% are singletons. The sequencing sample was made of PBMCs. These receptors all stem from a man aged 45-65 years in good health and CMV-seronegative.

In this sample, this clone turned up a few times. The CDR3 sequence: CASSPREEKIQPQHF. CDR3 nucleotides: TGCGCCAGCAGCCCCCGGGAGGAAAAAATCCAGCCCCAGCATTTT. The chain links TRBV4-1 to TRBJ1-5; the D is unclear. This CDR3 region has 15 residues. V was pared by 4 bases and J by 7 bases, with 17 bases between. Germline lookup yields CDR1 MGHRA and CDR2 YSYEKL.

The V call is TRBV19, the J call TRBJ1-3; unclear D gene. In germline, CDR1 is LNHDA, CDR2 SQIVND (reference sequence). The CDR3 has 15 residues. The V end lost 1 base, the J end lost 0 bases, and 7 bases lay between the germline ends. This CDR3 reads CASSIARSSGNTIYF. CDR3 nucleotide sequence: TGTGCCAGTAGTATAGCAAGGAGCTCTGGAAACACCATATATTTT.

This clone was counted only a few times. The gene calls are TRBV2 and TRBJ2-2; D ambiguous. The V end was cut by 4 bases, the J end by 1 base, with 7 bases between. The CDR3 is 14 amino acids. Per the germline V gene, CDR1 is SNHLY and CDR2 is FYNNEI. In DNA form, the CDR3 reads TGTGCCAGCAGTGTCGAGATGAACACCGGGGAGCTGTTTTTT. Protein sequence: CASSVEMNTGELFF.

The V call is TRBV15, the J call TRBJ2-1, with D hard to call. There are 16 residues in the CDR3. Germline V gives CDR1 LNHNV, CDR2 YYDKDF (reference sequence). V was clipped by 7 bases and J by 4 bases, with 20 bases between them. The CDR3 nucleotides read TGTGCCACCAACGCAGAGAAGGCAGGTCTATACAATGAGCAGTTCTTC. Encoded protein: CATNAEKAGLYNEQFF.

The rearrangement uses TRBV11-2 and TRBJ2-1; 8 bases are a match to TRBD1. The germline gives CDR1 SGHAT, CDR2 FQNNGV. J was trimmed by 5 bases and V by 1 base; bases with no gene match: 4. CDR3 length equals 15 residues. Here the CDR3 DNA reads TGTGCCAGCAGCTTAGGGGCAGGGGGCCACAATGAGCAGTTCTTC. Translating it yields CASSLGAGGHNEQFF.